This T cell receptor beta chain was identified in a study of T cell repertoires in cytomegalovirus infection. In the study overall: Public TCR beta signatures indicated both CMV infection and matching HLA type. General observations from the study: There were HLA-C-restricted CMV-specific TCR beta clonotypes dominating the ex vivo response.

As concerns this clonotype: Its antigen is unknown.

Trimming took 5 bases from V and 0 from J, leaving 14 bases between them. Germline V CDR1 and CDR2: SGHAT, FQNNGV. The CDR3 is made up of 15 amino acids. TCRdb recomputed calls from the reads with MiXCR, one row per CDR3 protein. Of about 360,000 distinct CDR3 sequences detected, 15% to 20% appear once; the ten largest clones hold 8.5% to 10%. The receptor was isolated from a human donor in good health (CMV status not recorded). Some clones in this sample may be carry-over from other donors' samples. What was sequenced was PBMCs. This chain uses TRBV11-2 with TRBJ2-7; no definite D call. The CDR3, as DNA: TGTGCCAGCAGCCTTCGAGGTACCTTCTCCTACGAGCAGTACTTC. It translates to CASSLRGTFSYEQYF.